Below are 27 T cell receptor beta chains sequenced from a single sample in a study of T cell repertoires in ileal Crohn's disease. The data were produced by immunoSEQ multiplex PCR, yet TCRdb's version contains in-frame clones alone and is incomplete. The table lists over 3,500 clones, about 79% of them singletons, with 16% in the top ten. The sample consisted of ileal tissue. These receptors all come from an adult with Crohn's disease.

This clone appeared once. CDR3 DNA: TGTGCCAGCAGCTTGGGCCAAGCCGGTTACAATGAGCAGTTCTTC. It is translated as CASSLGQAGYNEQFF. This chain uses TRBV5-4 with TRBJ2-1, with D uncertain. This CDR3 contains 15 residues. With 0 bases removed from V and 4 bases from J, the gap between germline ends came to 11 bases. Germline CDR1 reads SGHNT; CDR2 reads YYREEE (reference sequence).

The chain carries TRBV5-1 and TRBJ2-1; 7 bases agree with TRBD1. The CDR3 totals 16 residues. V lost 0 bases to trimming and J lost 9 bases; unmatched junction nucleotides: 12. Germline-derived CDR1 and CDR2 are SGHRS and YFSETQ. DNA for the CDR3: TGCGCCAGCAGCTTGGTGTTTGGACAGGCCAACAGTGAGCAGTTCTTC. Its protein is CASSLVFGQANSEQFF.

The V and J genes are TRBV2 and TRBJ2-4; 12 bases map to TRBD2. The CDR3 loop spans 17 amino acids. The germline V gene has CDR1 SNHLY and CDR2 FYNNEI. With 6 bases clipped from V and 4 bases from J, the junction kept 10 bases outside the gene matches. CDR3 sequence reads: CASRDGLAGRLKNIQYF. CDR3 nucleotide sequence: TGTGCCAGCAGAGACGGACTAGCGGGGAGACTTAAAAACATTCAGTACTTC.

As DNA, the CDR3 is TGTGCCTCCCAGGGCGGGAGTACCTACAATGAGCAGTTCTTC. Its protein is CASQGGSTYNEQFF. This rearrangement joins TRBV6-6 to TRBJ2-1; 7 bases are shared with TRBD2. The ends lost 11 bases at V and 2 bases at J; junction bases unmatched: 9. Germline CDR1 reads MNHNY; CDR2 reads SVGAGI (reference sequence). The CDR3 loop spans 14 amino acids.

The CDR3 protein is CASSIGRGQPQHF. In nucleotides, the CDR3 is TGTGCCAGTAGTATTGGAAGGGGTCAGCCCCAGCATTTT. J is TRBJ1-5 and V is TRBV19, with D perhaps TRBD1 (5 bases). V dropped 3 bases and J dropped 6 bases, with 9 bases sitting between them. Germline V gene data show CDR1 as LNHDA and CDR2 as SQIVND (reference sequence). CDR3 size: 13 residues.

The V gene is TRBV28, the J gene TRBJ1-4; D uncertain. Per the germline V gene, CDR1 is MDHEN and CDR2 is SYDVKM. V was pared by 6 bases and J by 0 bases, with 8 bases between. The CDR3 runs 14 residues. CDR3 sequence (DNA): TGTGCCAGCAGCCCGGCGGCAACTAATGAAAAACTGTTTTTT. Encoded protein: CASSPAATNEKLFF.

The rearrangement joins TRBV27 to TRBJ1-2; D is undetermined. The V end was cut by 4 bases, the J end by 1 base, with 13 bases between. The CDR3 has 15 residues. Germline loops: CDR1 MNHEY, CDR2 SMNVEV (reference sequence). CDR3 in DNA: TGTGCCAGCAGTTCCTCCCTTGGCCTTAACTATGGCTACACCTTC. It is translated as CASSSSLGLNYGYTF.

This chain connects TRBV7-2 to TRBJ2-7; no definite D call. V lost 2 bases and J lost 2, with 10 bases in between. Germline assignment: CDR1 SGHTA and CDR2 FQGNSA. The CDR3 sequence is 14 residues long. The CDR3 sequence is CASSLMISAYEQYF. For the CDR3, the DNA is TGTGCCAGCAGCTTAATGATCAGCGCCTACGAGCAGTACTTC.

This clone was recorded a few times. The CDR3 sequence: CASSFSGRGIETQYF. The CDR3 DNA follows: TGTGCCAGCAGTTTTAGCGGGAGGGGGATAGAGACCCAGTACTTC. V usage is TRBV27 and J usage is TRBJ2-5; 11 nucleotides agree with TRBD2. There are 15 residues in the CDR3. CDR1 and CDR2 (germline): MNHEY, SMNVEV (reference sequence). With V trimmed by 3 bases and J by 4 bases, 4 bases remained unmatched.

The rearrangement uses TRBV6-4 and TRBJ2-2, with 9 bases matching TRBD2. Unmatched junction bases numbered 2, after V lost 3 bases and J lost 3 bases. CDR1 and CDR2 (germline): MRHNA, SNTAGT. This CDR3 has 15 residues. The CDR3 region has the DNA TGTGCCAGCAGTGAGCGGGGGGGCGACACCGGGGAGCTGTTTTTT. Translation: CASSERGGDTGELFF.

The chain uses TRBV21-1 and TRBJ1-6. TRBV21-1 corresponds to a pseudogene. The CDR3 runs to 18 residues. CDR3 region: CASRGRLATLHHNSPLHF. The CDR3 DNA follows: TGTGCCAGCAGAGGGAGGTTAGCTACACTACATCATAATTCACCCCTCCACTTT.

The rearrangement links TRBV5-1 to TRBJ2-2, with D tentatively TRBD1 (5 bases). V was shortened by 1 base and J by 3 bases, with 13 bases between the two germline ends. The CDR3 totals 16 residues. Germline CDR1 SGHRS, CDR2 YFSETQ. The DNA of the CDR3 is TGCGCCAGCAGCTTGCAGGGATCGGGTGACACCGGGGAGCTGTTTTTT. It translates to CASSLQGSGDTGELFF.

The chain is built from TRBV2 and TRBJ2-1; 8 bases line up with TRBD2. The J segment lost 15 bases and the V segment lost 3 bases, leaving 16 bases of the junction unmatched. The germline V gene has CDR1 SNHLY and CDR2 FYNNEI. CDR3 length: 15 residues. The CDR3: CASSERSVSAGAGFF. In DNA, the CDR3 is TGTGCCAGCAGTGAGCGATCGGTTTCAGCGGGAGCTGGGTTCTTC.

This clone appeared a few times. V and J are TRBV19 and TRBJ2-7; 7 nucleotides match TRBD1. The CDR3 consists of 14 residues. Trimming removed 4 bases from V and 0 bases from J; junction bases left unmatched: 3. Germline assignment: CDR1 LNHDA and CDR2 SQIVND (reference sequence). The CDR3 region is CASSTSGGSYEQYF. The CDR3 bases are TGTGCCAGTAGTACCTCAGGGGGCTCCTACGAGCAGTACTTC.

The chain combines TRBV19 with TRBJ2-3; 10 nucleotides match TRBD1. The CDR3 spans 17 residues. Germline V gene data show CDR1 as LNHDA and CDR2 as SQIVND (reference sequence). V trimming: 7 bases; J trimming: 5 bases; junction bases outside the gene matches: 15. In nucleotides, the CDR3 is TGTGCCAGTACCCCCAAGCAATGGGACAGGGGAGGAGATACGCAGTATTTT. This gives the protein CASTPKQWDRGGDTQYF. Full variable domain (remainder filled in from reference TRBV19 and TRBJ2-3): DGGITQSPKYLFRKEGQNVTLSCEQNLNHDAMYWYRQDPGQGLRLIYYSQIVNDFQKGDIAEGYSVSREKKESFPLTVTSAQKNPTAFYLCASTPKQWDRGGDTQYFGPGTRLTVL.

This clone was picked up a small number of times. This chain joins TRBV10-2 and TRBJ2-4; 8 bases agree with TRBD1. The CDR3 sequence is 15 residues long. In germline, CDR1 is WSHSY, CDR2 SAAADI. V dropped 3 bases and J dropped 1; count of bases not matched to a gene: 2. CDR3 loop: CASSDRTGAKNIQYF. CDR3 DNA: TGCGCCAGCAGTGACCGGACAGGGGCCAAAAACATTCAGTACTTC.

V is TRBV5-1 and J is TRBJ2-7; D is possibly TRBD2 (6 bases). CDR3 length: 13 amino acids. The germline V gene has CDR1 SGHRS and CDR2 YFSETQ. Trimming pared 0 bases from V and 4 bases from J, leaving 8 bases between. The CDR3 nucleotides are TGCGCCAGCAGCTTGGGCGGGAAATACGAGCAGTACTTC. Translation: CASSLGGKYEQYF.

The chain's CDR3 is CASSQQGGQPQHF. CDR3 nucleotides: TGTGCCAGCAGTCAACAGGGAGGGCAGCCCCAGCATTTT. The V and J genes are TRBV2 and TRBJ1-5, with D perhaps TRBD1 (6 bases). This CDR3 comprises 13 residues. From germline, CDR1 is SNHLY and CDR2 FYNNEI. Between the trimmed V and J ends, which lost 5 bases and 7 bases, there was a span of 12 bases.

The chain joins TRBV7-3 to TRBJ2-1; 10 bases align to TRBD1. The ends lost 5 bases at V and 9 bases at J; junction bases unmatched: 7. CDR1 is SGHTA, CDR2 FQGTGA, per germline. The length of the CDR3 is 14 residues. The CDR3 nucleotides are TGTGCCAGCAGCGCGGGACAGGGGCAGGGTGAGCAGTTCTTC. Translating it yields CASSAGQGQGEQFF.

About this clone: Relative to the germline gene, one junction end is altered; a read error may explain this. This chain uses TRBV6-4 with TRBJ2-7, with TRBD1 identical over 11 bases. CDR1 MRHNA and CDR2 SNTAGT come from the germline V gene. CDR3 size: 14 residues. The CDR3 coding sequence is TGTGTCAGCAGTGAGGGGACAGGGGGCTACGAGCAGTACTTC. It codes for CVSSEGTGGYEQYF.

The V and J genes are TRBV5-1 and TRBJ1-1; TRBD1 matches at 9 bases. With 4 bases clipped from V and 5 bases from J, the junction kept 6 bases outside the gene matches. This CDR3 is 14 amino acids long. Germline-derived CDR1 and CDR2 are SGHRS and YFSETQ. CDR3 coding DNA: TGCGCCAGCAGCATAGGGACAGGGAGGACTGAAGCTTTCTTT. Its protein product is CASSIGTGRTEAFF.

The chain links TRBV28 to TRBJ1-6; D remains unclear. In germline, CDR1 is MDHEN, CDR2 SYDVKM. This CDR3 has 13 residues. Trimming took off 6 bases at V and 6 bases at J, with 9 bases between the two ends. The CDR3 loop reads CASRGRLNSPLHF. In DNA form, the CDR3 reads TGTGCCAGCAGGGGCAGGCTTAATTCACCCCTCCACTTT.

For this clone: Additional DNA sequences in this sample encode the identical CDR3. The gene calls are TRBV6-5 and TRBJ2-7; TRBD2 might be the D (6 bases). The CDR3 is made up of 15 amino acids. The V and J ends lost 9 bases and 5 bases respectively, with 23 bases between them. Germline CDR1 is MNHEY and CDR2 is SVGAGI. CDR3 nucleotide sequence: TGTGCCAGTATCCCCCCGGGAGCAGGTCTCCACGAGCAGTACTTC. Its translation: CASIPPGAGLHEQYF.

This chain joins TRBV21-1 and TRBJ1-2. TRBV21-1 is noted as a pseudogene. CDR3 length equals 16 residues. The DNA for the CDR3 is TGTGCCAGCAGCAAAGGAGGAGGGGAGGTAAAAAATGGCTACACCTTC. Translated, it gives CASSKGGGEVKNGYTF.

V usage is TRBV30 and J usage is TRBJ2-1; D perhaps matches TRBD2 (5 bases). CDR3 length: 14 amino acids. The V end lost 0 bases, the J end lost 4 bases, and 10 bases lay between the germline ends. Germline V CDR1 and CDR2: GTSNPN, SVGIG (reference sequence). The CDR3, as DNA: TGTGCCTGGAGTGTCAAGCGGACGTACAATGAGCAGTTCTTC. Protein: CAWSVKRTYNEQFF.

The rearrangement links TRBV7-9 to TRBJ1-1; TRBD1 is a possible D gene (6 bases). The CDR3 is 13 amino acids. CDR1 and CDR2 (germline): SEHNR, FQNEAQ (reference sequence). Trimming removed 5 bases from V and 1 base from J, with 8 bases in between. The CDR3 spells CASSLRGNTEAFF. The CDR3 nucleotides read TGTGCCAGCAGCCTCAGGGGGAACACTGAAGCTTTCTTT.

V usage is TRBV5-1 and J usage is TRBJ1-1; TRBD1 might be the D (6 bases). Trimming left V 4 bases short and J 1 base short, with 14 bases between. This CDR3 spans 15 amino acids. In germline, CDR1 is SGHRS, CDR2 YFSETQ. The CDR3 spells CASSVLQGGNTEAFF. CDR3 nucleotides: TGCGCCAGCAGCGTGTTACAGGGCGGGAACACTGAAGCTTTCTTT.